These 27 T cell receptor beta chains were sequenced from one sample in a study of graft-versus-host responses after intestinal transplantation. Clones were sequenced by immunoSEQ multiplex PCR, and TCRdb holds only the in-frame ones, with some missing. The table shows 98,000 or so clones, with more than 75% occurring only once. Sequences were derived from PBMCs, sampled 255 days after intestinal transplant. These receptors were collected from a human patient who received an intestinal transplant, so some T cells may come from the graft donor.

V gene TRBV4-1 combines with J gene TRBJ1-2; 7 bases are shared with TRBD1. Looked up from germline, CDR1 is MGHRA and CDR2 is YSYEKL. V shed 4 bases and J 7 bases; nucleotides not matched to a gene: 9. The CDR3 is made up of 14 amino acids. The CDR3 loop is CASSRPGQRGGYTF. CDR3 DNA sequence: TGCGCCAGCAGCCGGCCGGGACAGAGGGGTGGCTACACCTTC.

The chain recombines TRBV6-5 with TRBJ1-2; 8 bases are shared with TRBD1. CDR1 and CDR2 (germline): MNHEY, SVGAGI. The CDR3 consists of 14 residues. After removal of 5 bases from V and 4 bases from J, the junction contained 6 bases not matched to a gene. The CDR3 nucleotides are TGTGCCAGCAGTCGGTACGGGACAGGCTATGGCTACACCTTC. The encoded protein is CASSRYGTGYGYTF.

This clone was seen a single time. This chain connects TRBV11-2 to TRBJ2-6; D not resolved. The CDR3 has 18 amino acids. The V and J ends lost 2 bases and 0 bases respectively, with 14 bases between them. Germline V CDR1 and CDR2: SGHAT, FQNNGV. CDR3 loop: CASSLRSLSLSGANVLTF. The CDR3 nucleotides read TGTGCCAGCAGCTTACGCTCACTTTCCCTCTCTGGGGCCAACGTCCTGACTTTC.

This rearrangement joins TRBV6-6 to TRBJ1-2; 10 bases match TRBD1. Germline V lookup: CDR1 MNHNY, CDR2 SVGAGI (reference sequence). The J segment lost 4 bases and the V segment lost 4 bases, leaving 6 bases of the junction unmatched. This CDR3 is 15 amino acids long. Written as DNA, the CDR3 is TGTGCCAGCAGTTGGGGGGACAGGGGCGGCTATGGCTACACCTTC. It specifies CASSWGDRGGYGYTF.

The chain employs TRBV15 and TRBJ2-1, with D possibly TRBD2 on 6 matching bases. Trimming took 5 bases from V and 0 from J, leaving 17 bases between them. CDR1 is LNHNV, CDR2 YYDKDF, per germline (reference sequence). CDR3 length equals 17 residues. CDR3 protein: CATSRTQRAFSYNEQFF. The CDR3 DNA sequence: TGTGCCACCAGCCGGACACAGCGGGCCTTCTCCTACAATGAGCAGTTCTTC.

The rearrangement links TRBV29-1 to TRBJ1-2; the match to TRBD1 covers 7 bases. The CDR3 contains 14 residues. Trimming took 1 base from V and 0 from J; bases not matched to a gene: 2. CDR1 and CDR2 (germline): SQVTM, ANQGSEA. For the CDR3, the DNA is TGCAGCGTTGAAGCCCAGGGGGCTAACTATGGCTACACCTTC. Its protein product is CSVEAQGANYGYTF. Full variable domain (missing parts from reference TRBV29-1 and TRBJ1-2): SAVISQKPSRDICQRGTSLTIQCQVDSQVTMMFWYRQQPGQSLTLIATANQGSEATYESGFVIDKFPISRPNLTFSTLTVSNMSPEDSSIYLCSVEAQGANYGYTFGSGTRLTVV.

The V gene is TRBV9, the J gene TRBJ1-2; D is possibly TRBD1 (5 bases). Germline V CDR1 and CDR2: SGDLS, YYNGEE. The V gene lost 4 bases and the J gene lost 6 bases, with 13 bases spanning the gap. The CDR3 totals 13 residues. CDR3 amino acids: CASSRGSGDGYTF. The DNA of the CDR3 is TGTGCCAGCAGCCGGGGATCGGGGGATGGCTACACCTTC.

This clone was found many times. The chain joins TRBV6-1 to TRBJ1-3; no reliable D call. Germline V gene lookup returns CDR1 MNHNS and CDR2 SASEGT. V gave up 4 bases and J gave up 0 bases, with 10 bases separating them. This CDR3 has 15 amino acids. CDR3 loop: CASSGDGGSGNTIYF. CDR3 DNA: TGTGCCAGCAGTGGCGACGGAGGCTCTGGAAACACCATATATTTT.

This chain links TRBV6-4 with TRBJ2-7; 7 bases map to TRBD1. V trimming: 7 bases; J trimming: 3 bases; junction bases outside the gene matches: 0. Germline V gene data show CDR1 as MRHNA and CDR2 as SNTAGT. CDR3 length equals 11 residues. The CDR3 spells CASTGGYEQYV. In DNA form, the CDR3 reads TGTGCCAGCACAGGGGGCTACGAGCAGTACGTC.

The chain joins TRBV6-5 to TRBJ1-1; D is uncertain. Germline V gives CDR1 MNHEY, CDR2 SVGAGI. This CDR3 has 16 amino acids. Trimming removed 2 bases at V and 0 bases at J, with 13 bases between. The CDR3 spells CASSYLGGGMNTEAFF. The CDR3 bases are TGTGCCAGCAGTTACCTGGGTGGAGGCATGAACACTGAAGCTTTCTTT.

Concerning this clone: The same CDR3 can be traced to other DNA sequences in this sample. The chain couples TRBV6-1 to TRBJ2-3, with 8 bases that match TRBD1. The CDR3 spans 15 residues. V dropped 1 base and J dropped 2; count of bases not matched to a gene: 2. Germline assignment: CDR1 MNHNS and CDR2 SASEGT. In nucleotides, the CDR3 is TGTGCCAGCAGTGAAGGGACAGGGCACACAGATACGCAGTATTTT. It is translated as CASSEGTGHTDTQYF.

This chain uses TRBV6-1 with TRBJ1-5, with D perhaps TRBD1 (5 bases). The CDR3 consists of 13 residues. V lost 6 bases, J lost 4 bases, and 10 bases lay in between. From germline, CDR1 is MNHNS and CDR2 SASEGT. The CDR3 region is CASSRDPNQPQHF. The CDR3 DNA sequence: TGTGCCAGCAGCCGGGACCCTAATCAGCCCCAGCATTTT.

V is TRBV18 and J is TRBJ1-5; TRBD1 matches at 8 bases. The CDR3 is 17 residues long. Germline V gene data show CDR1 as KGHSH and CDR2 as LQKENI. V dropped 1 base and J dropped 1; count of bases not matched to a gene: 6. The CDR3 loop is CASSPQRQGMSNQPQHF. In DNA form, the CDR3 reads TGTGCCAGCTCACCACAGAGACAGGGGATGAGCAATCAGCCCCAGCATTTT.

In its sample, this clone was seen a few times. The chain couples TRBV5-4 to TRBJ2-7; 8 bases line up with TRBD2. Trimming removed 1 base from V and 0 bases from J; junction bases left unmatched: 3. The CDR3 has 15 amino acids. Germline CDR1 reads SGHNT; CDR2 reads YYREEE (reference sequence). CDR3 residues: CASSLSGGYSYEQYF. In DNA form, the CDR3 reads TGTGCCAGCAGCTTGTCGGGGGGGTACTCCTACGAGCAGTACTTC.

This chain uses TRBV6-5 with TRBJ2-5; no clear D. The CDR3 has 13 amino acids. Per germline, CDR1 MNHEY and CDR2 SVGAGI. Trimming took 4 bases from V and 5 from J, leaving 11 bases between them. CDR3 region: CASSSTEMETQYF. DNA for the CDR3: TGTGCCAGCAGTTCTACGGAGATGGAGACCCAGTACTTC.

The chain employs TRBV28 and TRBJ1-3; a possible D gene is TRBD1 (6 bases). The CDR3 is 14 residues long. Germline loops: CDR1 MDHEN, CDR2 SYDVKM. V lost 5 bases to trimming and J lost 9 bases, with 17 bases between them. The CDR3 DNA reads as TGTGCCAGCAGTGGCGTGGCAGGGGATGGCACCATATATTTT. Its protein is CASSGVAGDGTIYF.

The V call is TRBV7-8, the J call TRBJ2-3; 7 positions match TRBD1. This CDR3 has 18 amino acids. Germline V gives CDR1 SGHVS, CDR2 FQNEAQ. V trimming: 4 bases; J trimming: 5 bases; junction bases outside the gene matches: 18. The CDR3 nucleotides read TGTGCCAGCAGCTCGACCGTACTGACAGGGCAGGTGCGAGATACGCAGTATTTT. It codes for CASSSTVLTGQVRDTQYF.

The chain couples TRBV7-3 to TRBJ1-1, with D possibly TRBD1 on 6 matching bases. Trimming stripped 5 bases from V and 1 base from J, with 11 bases between. CDR1 and CDR2 from the germline V gene are SGHTA and FQGTGA. This CDR3 spans 14 amino acids. CDR3 bases: TGTGCCAGCAGCCCCGACAGGACGAACACTGAAGCTTTCTTT. Its protein is CASSPDRTNTEAFF.

This rearrangement joins TRBV9 to TRBJ2-1; no reliable D call. The germline V gene has CDR1 SGDLS and CDR2 YYNGEE. Trimming took off 0 bases at V and 5 bases at J, with 15 bases between the two ends. The CDR3 has 16 residues. The CDR3 DNA reads as TGTGCCAGCAGCGTAGTAGCTGGGATCTATAACAATGAGCAGTTCTTC. Protein: CASSVVAGIYNNEQFF.

V and J are TRBV28 and TRBJ2-4; 13 bases match TRBD2. The junction had 9 bases not matched to a gene; V was cut back by 4 bases and J by 6 bases. The germline CDR1 and CDR2 sequences are MDHEN and SYDVKM. The CDR3 loop spans 17 amino acids. CDR3 DNA sequence: TGTGCCAGCAGTTCCCCCCCACTAGCGGGAGGGTCAAACATTCAGTACTTC. Encoded protein: CASSSPPLAGGSNIQYF. The full variable domain, rest sourced from reference TRBV28 and TRBJ2-4, is DVKVTQSSRYLVKRTGEKVFLECVQDMDHENMFWYRQDPGLGLRLIYFSYDVKMKEKGDIPEGYSVSREKKERFSLILESASTNQTSMYLCASSSPPLAGGSNIQYFGAGTRLSVL.

The rearrangement links TRBV5-1 to TRBJ2-2, with 7 bases identical to TRBD1. Trimming removed 0 bases from V and 6 bases from J; junction bases left unmatched: 2. The length of the CDR3 is 14 residues. Germline V gene sequence: CDR1 SGHRS, CDR2 YFSETQ. In DNA, the CDR3 is TGCGCCAGCAGCTTGGACAGGGGACCCGGGGAGCTGTTTTTT. Translated, it gives CASSLDRGPGELFF.

Only a few counts were recorded for this clone. V usage is TRBV19 and J usage is TRBJ1-4; TRBD1 is a possible D gene (6 bases). V lost 9 bases to trimming and J lost 5 bases, with 13 bases between them. The CDR3 consists of 13 residues. CDR1 LNHDA and CDR2 SQIVND come from the germline V gene (reference sequence). CDR3 sequence: CASSGGQNEKLFF. CDR3 bases: TGTGCCAGCTCCGGGGGACAAAATGAAAAACTGTTTTTT.

The chain has TRBV30 and TRBJ2-3; 7 bases agree with TRBD1. Germline-derived CDR1 and CDR2 are GTSNPN and SVGIG (reference sequence). The V gene end was trimmed by 3 bases and the J gene end by 0 bases; junction bases not matched to a gene: 6. The CDR3 is 15 residues long. CDR3 coding DNA: TGTGCCTGGAGCGGATCAGGGGGTAGCACAGATACGCAGTATTTT. Amino acids: CAWSGSGGSTDTQYF.

The chain uses TRBV5-1 and TRBJ2-7; perhaps TRBD1 as D (5 bases). Deletions cut 0 bases from V and 3 bases from J, with 13 bases between. Per the germline V gene, CDR1 is SGHRS and CDR2 is YFSETQ. CDR3 length: 15 amino acids. Here the CDR3 reads CASSLVPRAGYEQYF. DNA for the CDR3: TGCGCCAGCAGCTTGGTCCCCAGGGCCGGCTACGAGCAGTACTTC.

The V call is TRBV28, the J call TRBJ2-5; D could derive from TRBD1 or TRBD2 (5 bases each). The germline V gene encodes CDR1 MDHEN and CDR2 SYDVKM. Trimming removed 5 bases from V and 1 base from J, with 8 bases in between. CDR3 size: 13 residues. The CDR3 protein is CASSTGTQETQYF. The CDR3, as DNA: TGTGCCAGCAGTACTGGGACCCAAGAGACCCAGTACTTC.

The chain combines TRBV28 with TRBJ2-4; 10 positions match TRBD1. The CDR3 totals 17 residues. V shed 5 bases and J 4 bases; nucleotides not matched to a gene: 11. Germline V lookup: CDR1 MDHEN, CDR2 SYDVKM. Written as DNA, the CDR3 is TGTGCCAGCAGTCCCCTTCGGGACAGGGGAGGGAAAAACATTCAGTACTTC. This translates into CASSPLRDRGGKNIQYF.

The chain couples TRBV9 to TRBJ2-1; TRBD2 aligns across 10 bases. V lost 3 bases and J lost 5; bases outside the gene matches: 8. This CDR3 is built from 16 residues. The V gene's germline CDR1 is SGDLS and CDR2 YYNGEE. The DNA of the CDR3 is TGTGCCAGCAGCGCGGAGCTAGCGGGAGCCCACAATGAGCAGTTCTTC. Translating it yields CASSAELAGAHNEQFF.